This T cell receptor (beta chain) was identified during a study of CD8 T cells in Susac syndrome. About the study: Patients with Susac syndrome were therapy-naive, taking corticosteroids, with some also receiving intravenous immunoglobulin, or taking intravenous immunoglobulin alone at the time their blood was drawn.

When the RNA was reverse transcribed, random hexamers were used with an input of about 0.5 to 1 ug. TCRdb ran MiXCR on the immunoSEQ multiplex PCR reads and lists one entry per CDR3 protein. The repertoire holds 95,000 to 150,000 distinct CDR3 sequences, just over 95% seen once, with roughly 0.14% in the top ten. TEMRA cells were FACS-enriched, while CD8+ and CD4+ T cells were negatively isolated. Losses at the gene ends were 5 bases for V and 5 bases for J; bases not matched to a gene: 11. Germline V CDR1 and CDR2: SGHTA, FQGNSA. The CDR3 runs to 15 residues. This TCR came from a human donor with Susac syndrome. The chain carries TRBV7-2 and TRBJ2-5; 7 bases are shared with TRBD2. The sequenced sample was CD4+ T cells from PBMCs. The CDR3 protein is CASSPRGEAIETQYF. As DNA, the CDR3 is TGTGCCAGCAGCCCCCGGGGGGAAGCGATTGAGACCCAGTACTTC. The whole variable domain, filled in from reference TRBV7-2 and TRBJ2-5, reads GAGVSQSPSNKVTEKGKDVELRCDPISGHTALYWYRQSLGQGLEFLIYFQGNSAPDKSGLPSDRFSAERTGGSVSTLTIQRTQQEDSAVYLCASSPRGEAIETQYFGPGTRLLVL.